This TCR beta chain was recorded in a study of cytomegalovirus exposure and HLA in healthy donors. Trimming took 5 bases from V and 0 from J, leaving 7 bases between them. The CDR3 spans 13 residues. Germline V gene lookup returns CDR1 SGHVS and CDR2 FNYEAQ. Both 60 Vbeta primers and 13 Jbeta primers went into the PCR. Data came from immunoSEQ multiplex PCR; TCRdb stores just in-frame clones and leaves some out. This table has approximately 160,000 clones, over 60% appearing once. The chain links TRBV7-6 to TRBJ1-1; D unclear. The receptor comes from a female donor in good health and CMV-seronegative. Sequenced material: PBMCs. CDR3 amino acids: CASSLTVNTEAFF. The CDR3 DNA sequence: TGTGCCAGCAGCCTAACGGTGAACACTGAAGCTTTCTTT.